Sequencing of this TCR beta chain was carried out in a study of T cell repertoires in cytomegalovirus infection. TCRdb independently ran MiXCR on the reads; one entry per CDR3 protein. The data show approximately 990,000 distinct CDR3 sequences, 30% to 40% seen once. CDR1 and CDR2 from the germline V gene are MNHNY and SVGAGI (reference sequence). Trimming cost V 5 bases and J 0 bases; bases outside gene matches: 10. CDR3 size: 17 residues. Concerning this clonotype itself: Antigen: not known.

The origin of this receptor is a human donor in good health (CMV status not recorded). Some clones in this sample may be carry-over from other donors' samples. The chain uses TRBV6-6 and TRBJ2-1; 7 bases map to TRBD2. The material sequenced was cultured CD8+ T cells from PBMCs, taken from culture after CMV antigen stimulation. Written as DNA, the CDR3 is TGTGCCAGCAGTAGCGGGGTTCCCGGGAGCTCCTACAATGAGCAGTTCTTC. Amino acids: CASSSGVPGSSYNEQFF.